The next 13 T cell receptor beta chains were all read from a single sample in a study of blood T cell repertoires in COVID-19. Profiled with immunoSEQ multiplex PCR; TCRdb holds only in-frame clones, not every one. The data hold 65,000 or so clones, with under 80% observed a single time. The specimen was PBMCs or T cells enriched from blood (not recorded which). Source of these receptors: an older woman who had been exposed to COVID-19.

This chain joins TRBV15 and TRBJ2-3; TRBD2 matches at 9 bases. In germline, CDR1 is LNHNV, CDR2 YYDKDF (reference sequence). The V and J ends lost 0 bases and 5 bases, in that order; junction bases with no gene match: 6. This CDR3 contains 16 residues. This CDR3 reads CATSREPAGGIDTQYF. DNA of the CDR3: TGTGCCACCAGCAGAGAACCAGCGGGGGGTATAGATACGCAGTATTTT.

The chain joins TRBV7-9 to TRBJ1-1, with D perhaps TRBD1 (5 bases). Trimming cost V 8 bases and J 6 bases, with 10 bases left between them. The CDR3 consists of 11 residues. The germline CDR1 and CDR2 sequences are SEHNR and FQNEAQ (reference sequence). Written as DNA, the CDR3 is TGTGCCAGCGCGGGACGGTCTGAAGCTTTCTTT. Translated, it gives CASAGRSEAFF. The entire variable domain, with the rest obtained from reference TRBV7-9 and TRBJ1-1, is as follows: DTGVSQNPRHKITKRGQNVTFRCDPISEHNRLYWYRQTLGQGPEFLTYFQNEAQLEKSRLLSDRFSAERPKGSFSTLEIQRTEQGDSAMYLCASAGRSEAFFGQGTRLTVV.

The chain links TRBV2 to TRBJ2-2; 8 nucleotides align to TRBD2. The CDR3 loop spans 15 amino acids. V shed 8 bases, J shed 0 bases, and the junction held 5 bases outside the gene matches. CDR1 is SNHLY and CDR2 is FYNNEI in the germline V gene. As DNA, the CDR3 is TGTGCCAGCCGGGAGCGGGAGACGAACACCGGGGAGCTGTTTTTT. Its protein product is CASRERETNTGELFF.

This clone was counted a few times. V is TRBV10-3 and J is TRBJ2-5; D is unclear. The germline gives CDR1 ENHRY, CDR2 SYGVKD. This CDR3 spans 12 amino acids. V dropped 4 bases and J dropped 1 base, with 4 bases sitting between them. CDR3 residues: CAISGRQETQYF. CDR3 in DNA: TGTGCCATCAGTGGTCGCCAAGAGACCCAGTACTTC.

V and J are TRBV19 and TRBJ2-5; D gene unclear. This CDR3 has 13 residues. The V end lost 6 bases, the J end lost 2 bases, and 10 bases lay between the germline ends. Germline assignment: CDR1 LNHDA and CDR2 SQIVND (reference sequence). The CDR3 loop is CASRKTKQETQYF. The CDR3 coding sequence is TGTGCCAGTAGAAAGACAAAGCAAGAGACCCAGTACTTC. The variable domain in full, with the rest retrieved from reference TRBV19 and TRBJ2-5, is DGGITQSPKYLFRKEGQNVTLSCEQNLNHDAMYWYRQDPGQGLRLIYYSQIVNDFQKGDIAEGYSVSREKKESFPLTVTSAQKNPTAFYLCASRKTKQETQYFGPGTRLLVL.

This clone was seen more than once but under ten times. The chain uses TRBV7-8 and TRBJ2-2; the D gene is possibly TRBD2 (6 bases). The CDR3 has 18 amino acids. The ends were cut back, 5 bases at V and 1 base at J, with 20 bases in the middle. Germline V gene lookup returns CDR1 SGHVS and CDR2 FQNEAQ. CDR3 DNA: TGTGCCAGCAGCCCGGGGAGGACTACACGACTGAACACCGGGGAGCTGTTTTTT. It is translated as CASSPGRTTRLNTGELFF.

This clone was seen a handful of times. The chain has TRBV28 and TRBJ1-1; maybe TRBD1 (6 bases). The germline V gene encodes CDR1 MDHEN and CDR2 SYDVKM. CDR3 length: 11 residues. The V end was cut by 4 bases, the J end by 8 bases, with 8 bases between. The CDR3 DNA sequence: TGTGCCAGCAGTTACGACAGGGAAGCTTTCTTT. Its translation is CASSYDREAFF.

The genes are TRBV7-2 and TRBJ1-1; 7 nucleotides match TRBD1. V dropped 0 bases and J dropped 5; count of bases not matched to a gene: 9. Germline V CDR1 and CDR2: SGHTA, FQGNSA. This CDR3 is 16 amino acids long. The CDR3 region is CASSLAPPTGTTEAFF. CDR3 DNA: TGTGCCAGCAGCTTAGCCCCGCCGACAGGGACTACTGAAGCTTTCTTT.

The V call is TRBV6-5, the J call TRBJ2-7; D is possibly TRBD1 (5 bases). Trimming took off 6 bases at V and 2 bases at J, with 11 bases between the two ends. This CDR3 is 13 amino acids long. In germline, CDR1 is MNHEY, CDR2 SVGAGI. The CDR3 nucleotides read TGTGCCAGCAGACAACAGGCTACCTACGAGCAGTACTTC. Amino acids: CASRQQATYEQYF.

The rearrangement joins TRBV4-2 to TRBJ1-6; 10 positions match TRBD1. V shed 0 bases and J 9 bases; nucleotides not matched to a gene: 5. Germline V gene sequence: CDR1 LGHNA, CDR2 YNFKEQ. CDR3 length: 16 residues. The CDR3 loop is CASSQDSGTGVSPLHF. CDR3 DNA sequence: TGTGCCAGCAGCCAAGATTCCGGGACAGGGGTTTCACCCCTCCACTTT.

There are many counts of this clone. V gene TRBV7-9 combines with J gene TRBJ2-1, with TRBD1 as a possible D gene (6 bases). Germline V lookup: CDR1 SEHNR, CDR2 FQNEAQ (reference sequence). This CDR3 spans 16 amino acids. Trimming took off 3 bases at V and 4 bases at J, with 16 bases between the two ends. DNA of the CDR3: TGTGCCAGCAGCTTCGCTACAGGGCCAAGTTACAATGAGCAGTTCTTC. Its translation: CASSFATGPSYNEQFF.

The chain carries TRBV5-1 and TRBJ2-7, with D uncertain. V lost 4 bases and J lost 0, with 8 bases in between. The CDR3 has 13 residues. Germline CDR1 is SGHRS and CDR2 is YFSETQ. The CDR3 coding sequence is TGCGCCAGCAGCGCCCCGAGCTCCTACGAGCAGTACTTC. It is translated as CASSAPSSYEQYF.

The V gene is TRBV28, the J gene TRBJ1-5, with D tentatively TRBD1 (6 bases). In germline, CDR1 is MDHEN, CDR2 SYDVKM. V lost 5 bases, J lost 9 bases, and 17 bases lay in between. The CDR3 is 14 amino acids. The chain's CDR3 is CASSPLSGGWPQHF. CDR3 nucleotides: TGTGCCAGCAGTCCACTCAGCGGGGGCTGGCCCCAGCATTTT.